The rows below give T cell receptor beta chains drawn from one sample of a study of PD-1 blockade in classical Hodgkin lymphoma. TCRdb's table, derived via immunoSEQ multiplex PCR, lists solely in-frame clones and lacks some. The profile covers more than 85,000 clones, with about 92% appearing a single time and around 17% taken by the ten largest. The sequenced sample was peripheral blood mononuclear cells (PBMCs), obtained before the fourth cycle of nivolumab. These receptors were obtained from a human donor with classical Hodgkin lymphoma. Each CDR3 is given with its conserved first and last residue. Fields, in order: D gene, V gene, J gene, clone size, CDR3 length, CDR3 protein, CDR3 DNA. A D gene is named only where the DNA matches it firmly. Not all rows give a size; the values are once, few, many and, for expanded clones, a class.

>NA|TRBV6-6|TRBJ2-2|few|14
CASSFNGETGELFF
TGTGCCAGCAGTTTCAATGGGGAGACCGGGGAGCTGTTTTTT
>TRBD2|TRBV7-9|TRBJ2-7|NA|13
CASSPSGRYEQYF
TGTGCCAGCAGCCCTAGCGGGCGCTACGAGCAGTACTTC
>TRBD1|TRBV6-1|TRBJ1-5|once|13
CASSPGGLQPQHF
TGTGCCAGCAGCCCAGGGGGCCTTCAGCCCCAGCATTTT
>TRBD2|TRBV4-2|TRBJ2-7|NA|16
CASSQSPAGAPYEQYF
TGTGCCAGCAGCCAATCACCAGCGGGAGCCCCCTACGAGCAGTACTTC
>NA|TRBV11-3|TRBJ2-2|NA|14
CASSLVSSTGELFF
TGTGCCAGCAGCTTAGTCTCTAGCACCGGGGAGCTGTTTTTT
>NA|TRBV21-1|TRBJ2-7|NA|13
CARQGRVRYEQYF
TGTGCCCGACAGGGCAGGGTGAGGTACGAGCAGTACTTC
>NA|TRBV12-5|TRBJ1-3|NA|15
CASGGDLSSGNTIYF
TGTGCTAGTGGGGGGGACCTGAGCTCTGGAAACACCATATATTTT
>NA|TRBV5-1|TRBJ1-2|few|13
CASSPAGIYGYTF
TGCGCCAGCAGCCCCGCCGGGATCTATGGCTACACCTTC
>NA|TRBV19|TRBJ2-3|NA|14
CASSSGLFTDTQYF
TGTGCCAGTAGTTCGGGACTCTTCACAGATACGCAGTATTTT
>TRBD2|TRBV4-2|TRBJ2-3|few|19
CASSQVVAGGLRGTDTQYF
TGTGCCAGCAGCCAAGTGGTAGCGGGAGGGCTGAGGGGCACAGATACGCAGTATTTT
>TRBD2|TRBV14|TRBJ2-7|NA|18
CASSLPMGLAGAGYEQYF
TGTGCCAGCAGCCTCCCAATGGGACTAGCGGGAGCGGGCTACGAGCAGTACTTC
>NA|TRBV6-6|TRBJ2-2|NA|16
CASSYSPARGAGELFF
TGTGCCAGCAGTTACTCACCCGCACGCGGGGCCGGGGAGCTGTTTTTT
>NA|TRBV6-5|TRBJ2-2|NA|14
CANSYGQNTGELFF
TGTGCCAACAGTTACGGACAGAACACCGGGGAGCTGTTTTTT
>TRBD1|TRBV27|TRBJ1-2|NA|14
CASSTLQGGYGYTF
TGTGCCAGCAGTACTCTACAGGGGGGCTATGGCTACACCTTC
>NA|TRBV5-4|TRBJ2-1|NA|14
CASSLDSSSNEQFF
TGTGCCAGCAGCTTGGATAGCAGTTCCAATGAGCAGTTCTTC
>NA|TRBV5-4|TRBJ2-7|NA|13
CASSFGSTYEQYF
TGTGCCAGCAGCTTCGGTAGTACCTACGAGCAGTACTTC
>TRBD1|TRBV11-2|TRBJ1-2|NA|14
CASSLQGALGGYTF
TGTGCCAGCAGCTTACAGGGGGCGCTTGGGGGCTACACCTTC
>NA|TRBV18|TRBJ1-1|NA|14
CASSPQKGDFEAFF
TGTGCCAGCTCACCGCAAAAGGGGGATTTTGAAGCTTTCTTT
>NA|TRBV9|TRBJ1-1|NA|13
CASSVAGNTEAFF
TGTGCCAGCAGCGTCGCGGGGAACACTGAAGCTTTCTTT
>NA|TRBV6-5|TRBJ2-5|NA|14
CASSYSTGMETQYF
TGTGCCAGCAGTTACTCCACAGGGATGGAGACCCAGTACTTC
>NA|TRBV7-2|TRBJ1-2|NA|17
CASSLATAPVSDHGYTF
TGTGCCAGCAGCTTAGCCACAGCACCCGTCTCTGATCATGGCTACACCTTC
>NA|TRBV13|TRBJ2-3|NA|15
CASSETGTQRDTQYF
TGTGCCAGCAGCGAAACAGGGACCCAACGGGATACGCAGTATTTT
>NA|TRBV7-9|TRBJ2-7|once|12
CASTPDRAKWHF
TGTGCCAGCACCCCGGACAGAGCCAAGTGGCATTTC
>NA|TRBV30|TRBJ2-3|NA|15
CAWSRDGRRTDTQYF
TGTGCCTGGAGCAGGGACGGACGTCGCACAGATACGCAGTATTTT
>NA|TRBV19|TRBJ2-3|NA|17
CATSSRRPTEGTDTQYF
TGTGCCACATCCAGTAGGCGCCCCACAGAAGGCACAGATACGCAGTATTTT
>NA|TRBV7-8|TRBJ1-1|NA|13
CASSESLNTEAFF
TGTGCCAGCAGCGAATCCTTGAACACTGAAGCTTTCTTT
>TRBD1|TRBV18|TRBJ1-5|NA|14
CASSQKTGVWPQHF
TGTGCCAGCTCCCAAAAGACAGGGGTTTGGCCCCAGCATTTT
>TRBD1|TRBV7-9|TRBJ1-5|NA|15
CASSAWDRGVGAQHF
TGTGCCAGCAGCGCTTGGGACAGGGGGGTGGGAGCCCAGCATTTT
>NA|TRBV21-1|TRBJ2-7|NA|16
CASRRKGVRLQLGQYF
TGTGCCAGCAGGAGAAAGGGGGTCAGGCTCCAGTTGGGGCAGTACTTC
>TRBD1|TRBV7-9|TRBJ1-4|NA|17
CASSSGQGAVFGEKLFF
TGTGCCAGCAGCTCAGGACAGGGGGCGGTTTTTGGTGAAAAACTGTTTTTT
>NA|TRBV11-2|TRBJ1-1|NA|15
CASSPVRGKDTEAFF
TGTGCCAGCAGCCCGGTCAGGGGCAAGGACACTGAAGCTTTCTTT
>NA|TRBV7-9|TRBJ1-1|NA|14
CASSLRGMNTEAFF
TGTGCCAGCAGCTTACGGGGGATGAACACTGAAGCTTTCTTT
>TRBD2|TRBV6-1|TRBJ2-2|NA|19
CASSKEGLAGYGNTGELFF
TGTGCCAGCAGTAAAGAAGGACTAGCGGGATACGGGAACACCGGGGAGCTGTTTTTT
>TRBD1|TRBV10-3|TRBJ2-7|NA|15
CAISEGTGGGYEQYF
TGTGCCATCAGTGAGGGAACAGGGGGTGGTTACGAGCAGTACTTC
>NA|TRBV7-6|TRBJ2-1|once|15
CASSQESGSYNEQFF
TGTGCCAGCAGTCAGGAGAGCGGGTCCTACAATGAGCAGTTCTTC
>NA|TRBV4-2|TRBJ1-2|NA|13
CASSRTSEAGYTF
TGTGCCAGCAGCCGCACTTCGGAGGCTGGCTACACCTTC
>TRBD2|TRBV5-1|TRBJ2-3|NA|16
CASYSLGTSEPDTQYF
TGCGCCAGCTATTCCCTCGGGACTAGCGAACCAGATACGCAGTATTTT
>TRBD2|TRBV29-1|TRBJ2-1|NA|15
CSVPRGGSSYNEQFF
TGCAGCGTCCCTCGGGGGGGCAGCTCCTACAATGAGCAGTTCTTC
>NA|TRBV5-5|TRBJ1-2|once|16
CASSLEGGGRSYGYTF
TGTGCCAGCAGCTTGGAAGGCGGGGGGCGCAGCTATGGCTACACCTTC
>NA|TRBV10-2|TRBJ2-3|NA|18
CASTGARGSLAFTDTQYF
TGCGCCAGTACCGGCGCGAGGGGGAGCCTAGCGTTCACAGATACGCAGTATTTT
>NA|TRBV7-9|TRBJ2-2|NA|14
CASSLLGTAGELFF
TGTGCCAGCAGCTTACTGGGGACGGCCGGGGAGCTGTTTTTT
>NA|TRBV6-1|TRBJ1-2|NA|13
CASSEGGTEGYTF
TGTGCCAGCAGTGAGGGCGGGACTGAAGGCTACACCTTC
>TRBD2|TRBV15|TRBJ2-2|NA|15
CATSRGGTRTGELFF
TGTGCCACCAGCAGGGGGGGGACCCGGACCGGGGAGCTGTTTTTT
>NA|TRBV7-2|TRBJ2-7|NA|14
CASSQQSDGREQYF
TGTGCCAGCAGCCAACAATCGGACGGGCGCGAGCAGTACTTC
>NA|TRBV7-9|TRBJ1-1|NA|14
CASSLTQLNTEAFF
TGTGCCAGCAGCTTAACGCAGTTGAACACTGAAGCTTTCTTT
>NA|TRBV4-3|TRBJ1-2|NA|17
CASSQDWKRDRLSGYTF
TGCGCCAGCAGCCAAGATTGGAAGCGGGACCGGCTATCAGGCTACACCTTC
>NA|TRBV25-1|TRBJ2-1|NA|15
CASSDYRENSNEQFF
TGTGCCAGCAGTGATTACCGGGAAAATTCCAATGAGCAGTTCTTC
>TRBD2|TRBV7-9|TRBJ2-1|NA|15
CASSPRTSGDNEQFF
TGTGCCAGCAGTCCCAGGACTAGCGGAGACAATGAGCAGTTCTTC
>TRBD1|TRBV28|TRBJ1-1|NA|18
CASSSRGGEGQGSTEAFF
TGTGCCAGCAGTTCTCGGGGCGGGGAAGGACAGGGGTCCACTGAAGCTTTCTTT
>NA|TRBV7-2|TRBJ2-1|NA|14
CASSPRRGPHEQFF
TGTGCCAGCAGCCCCCGAAGGGGTCCGCATGAGCAGTTCTTC
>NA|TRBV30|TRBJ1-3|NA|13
CAWTGTSGNTIYF
TGTGCCTGGACCGGTACTTCTGGAAACACCATATATTTT
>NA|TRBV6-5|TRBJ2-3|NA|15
CASSYSPGGTDTQYF
TGTGCCAGCAGTTACTCTCCAGGGGGCACAGATACGCAGTATTTT
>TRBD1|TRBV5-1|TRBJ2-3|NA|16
CASSDTGTGGSDTQYF
TGCGCCAGCAGCGACACCGGGACAGGGGGCTCAGATACGCAGTATTTT
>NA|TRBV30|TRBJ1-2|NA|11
CAWSVVTVGTF
TGTGCCTGGAGTGTAGTGACGGTTGGCACCTTC